Below are 22 T cell receptor beta chains sequenced from a single sample in a study of T cell responses to AZD1222 COVID-19 vaccine. Assay used: immunoSEQ multiplex PCR; TCRdb lists only in-frame clones, some missing. The sample contains 90,000 to 150,000 clones, just over 85% of which appear only once. Source: peripheral blood, taken on day 0 of AZD1222 vaccination. These receptors were obtained from an adult in good health.

The V gene is TRBV28, the J gene TRBJ1-4; D ambiguous. The V end lost 5 bases, the J end lost 1 base, and 8 bases lay between the germline ends. Germline lookup yields CDR1 MDHEN and CDR2 SYDVKM. The CDR3 spans 14 residues. The CDR3: CASSPRGTNEKLFF. CDR3 DNA: TGTGCCAGCAGTCCGCGGGGAACTAATGAAAAACTGTTTTTT.

The rearrangement joins TRBV29-1 to TRBJ2-5; TRBD1 or TRBD2 may be the D gene (5 bases each). Germline V gene data show CDR1 as SQVTM and CDR2 as ANQGSEA. The CDR3 covers 13 residues. Trimming shortened V by 7 bases and J by 4 bases, and 16 bases separated the two germline ends. The CDR3 reads CSAGRDEGETQYF. CDR3 sequence (DNA): TGCAGCGCTGGCAGGGACGAAGGAGAGACCCAGTACTTC.

The V gene is TRBV11-2, the J gene TRBJ1-3; D gene ambiguous. Deletions cut 4 bases from V and 4 bases from J, with 8 bases between. This CDR3 comprises 13 residues. Germline CDR1 and CDR2: SGHAT and FQNNGV. The DNA for the CDR3 is TGTGCCAGCAGCTCCGGGCAGGGAAACACCATATATTTT. Its protein product is CASSSGQGNTIYF.

The CDR3 DNA follows: TGTGCCAGCAGAAAGGAAAAAGCTTTCTTT. Residues: CASRKEKAFF. The chain carries TRBV6-5 and TRBJ1-1; D gene unclear. The V gene lost 6 bases and the J gene lost 9 bases, with 8 bases spanning the gap. Germline V gene sequence: CDR1 MNHEY, CDR2 SVGAGI. This CDR3 region has 10 residues.

This chain joins TRBV11-2 and TRBJ1-2, with 7 positions matching TRBD1. The CDR3 has 16 amino acids. The V gene's germline CDR1 is SGHAT and CDR2 FQNNGV. V was pared by 5 bases and J by 3 bases, with 12 bases of the junction left unmatched. The CDR3 region is CASSPIGGTAHYGYTF. CDR3 sequence (DNA): TGTGCCAGCAGCCCAATAGGGGGGACAGCCCACTATGGCTACACCTTC. The full variable domain, in which reference TRBV11-2 and TRBJ1-2 provide the parts outside the CDR3, is EAGVAQSPRYKIIEKRQSVAFWCNPISGHATLYWYQQILGQGPKLLIQFQNNGVVDDSQLPKDRFSAERLKGVDSTLKIQPAKLEDSAVYLCASSPIGGTAHYGYTFGSGTRLTVV.

This chain uses TRBV3-1 (or the pseudogene TRBV3-2) with TRBJ1-1; D unresolved. Trimming removed 0 bases from V and 1 base from J, with 3 bases in between. CDR3 length: 13 amino acids. Germline V gene sequence: CDR1 LGHDT, CDR2 YNNKEL (reference sequence). The CDR3 DNA reads as TGTGCCAGCAGCCAAGATCCGAACACTGAAGCTTTCTTT. Its protein is CASSQDPNTEAFF.

This sequence joins TRBV12-3 or TRBV12-4 and TRBJ2-1; 8 bases are a match to TRBD1. The CDR3 extends over 12 amino acids. Losses at the gene ends were 4 bases for V and 7 bases for J; bases not matched to a gene: 0. This chain's CDR3 is CASSYRGNEQFF. DNA of the CDR3: TGTGCCAGCAGTTACAGGGGGAATGAGCAGTTCTTC.

This chain joins TRBV30 and TRBJ2-5, with no clear D. From germline, CDR1 is GTSNPN and CDR2 SVGIG (reference sequence). This CDR3 is built from 15 residues. The V gene lost 0 bases and the J gene lost 5 bases, with 16 bases spanning the gap. CDR3 in amino acids: CAWSVPRTLGETQYF. The DNA for the CDR3 is TGTGCCTGGAGTGTACCTAGAACCCTGGGGGAGACCCAGTACTTC.

The chain recombines TRBV18 with TRBJ2-2; TRBD1 agrees at 7 bases. The CDR3 runs to 18 residues. The junction had 12 bases not matched to a gene; V was cut back by 0 bases and J by 5 bases. Germline V gives CDR1 KGHSH, CDR2 LQKENI. The CDR3 DNA reads as TGTGCCAGCTCACCACCCAATGTCCGACAGGGTGCGACCGGGGAGCTGTTTTTT. Translating it yields CASSPPNVRQGATGELFF.

V is TRBV4-3 and J is TRBJ2-3, with 10 bases identical to TRBD2. With 1 base clipped from V and 4 bases from J, the junction kept 2 bases outside the gene matches. From germline, CDR1 is LGHNA and CDR2 YSLEER. This CDR3 is 15 amino acids long. This chain's CDR3 is CASSQGGTSADTQYF. CDR3 sequence (DNA): TGCGCCAGCAGCCAAGGGGGGACTAGCGCAGATACGCAGTATTTT.

The V and J genes are TRBV12-3 or TRBV12-4 and TRBJ1-2; D not resolved. The CDR3 length is 12 residues. V shed 5 bases and J shed 4 bases, with 8 bases lying between them. The CDR3 DNA reads TGTGCCAGCAGTCGGGCCTCCTATGGCTACACCTTC. It specifies CASSRASYGYTF.

The chain recombines TRBV10-2 with TRBJ2-1, with 7 bases fitting TRBD1. The germline V gene has CDR1 WSHSY and CDR2 SAAADI. The V segment lost 7 bases and the J segment 4 bases; nucleotides outside the gene matches: 10. This CDR3 is 15 amino acids long. CDR3 nucleotides: TGCGCCAGCAATCAGAGACAGGGTAATTACAATGAGCAGTTCTTC. This codes for CASNQRQGNYNEQFF.

The J gene is TRBJ2-5, the V gene TRBV11-2, with TRBD1 matching 10 bases. The CDR3 sequence is 14 residues long. V shed 7 bases and J 4 bases; nucleotides not matched to a gene: 6. Germline CDR1 and CDR2: SGHAT and FQNNGV. The CDR3 DNA sequence: TGTGCCAGCAAGACGACAGGGGGCCTAGAGACCCAGTACTTC. Its protein product is CASKTTGGLETQYF.

V gene TRBV5-1 combines with J gene TRBJ2-1; either TRBD1 or TRBD2 may supply D (6 bases each). Trimming removed 0 bases from V and 5 bases from J, with 12 bases in between. This CDR3 has 15 residues. The germline V gene has CDR1 SGHRS and CDR2 YFSETQ. CDR3 region: CASSLVGGPDNEQFF. The CDR3 nucleotides read TGCGCCAGCAGCTTGGTTGGGGGGCCGGACAATGAGCAGTTCTTC.

The CDR3, as DNA: TGCAGTGCTAATAACTACAATGAGCAGTTCTTC. Translating gives CSANNYNEQFF. The chain carries TRBV20-1 and TRBJ2-1; D call uncertain. Trimming shortened V by 4 bases and J by 3 bases, and 4 bases separated the two germline ends. The CDR3 covers 11 residues. Germline V CDR1 and CDR2: DFQATT, SNEGSKA (reference sequence).

In this sample, this clone turned up a few times. V and J are TRBV28 and TRBJ2-7; no firm D call. Germline-derived CDR1 and CDR2 are MDHEN and SYDVKM. Trimming removed 9 bases at V and 3 bases at J, with 42 bases between. The CDR3 extends over 22 amino acids. In DNA form, the CDR3 reads TGTGCCAGTCAGCATCCCCGCGGCCTAGGGCAATGCCGTGGCAGAGATCTCTACGAGCAGTACTTC. The encoded protein is CASQHPRGLGQCRGRDLYEQYF.

The chain recombines TRBV19 with TRBJ1-1, with D unclear. CDR3 size: 14 residues. Germline loops: CDR1 LNHDA, CDR2 SQIVND (reference sequence). The ends were cut back, 0 bases at V and 0 bases at J, with 5 bases in the middle. The CDR3 DNA is TGTGCCAGTAGTATAGATCGGATGAACACTGAAGCTTTCTTT. Translated: CASSIDRMNTEAFF. The full variable domain, completed using reference TRBV19 and TRBJ1-1, is DGGITQSPKYLFRKEGQNVTLSCEQNLNHDAMYWYRQDPGQGLRLIYYSQIVNDFQKGDIAEGYSVSREKKESFPLTVTSAQKNPTAFYLCASSIDRMNTEAFFGQGTRLTVV.

This clone appeared once. The gene calls are TRBV29-1 and TRBJ1-6, with D possibly being TRBD1 (6 bases). V lost 6 bases and J 10 bases, leaving 19 bases between the germline ends. The CDR3 extends over 14 amino acids. Germline CDR1 reads SQVTM; CDR2 reads ANQGSEA. Here the CDR3 reads CSVQTGFGGSPLHF. DNA of the CDR3: TGCAGCGTCCAAACAGGGTTCGGAGGGTCACCCCTCCACTTT.

The chain joins TRBV5-4 to TRBJ1-4; D gene unclear. The V gene lost 0 bases and the J gene lost 5 bases, with 8 bases spanning the gap. Germline V gene data show CDR1 as SGHNT and CDR2 as YYREEE (reference sequence). CDR3 length equals 14 residues. The CDR3 nucleotides are TGTGCCAGCAGCTTGGGGGGTTCGAATGAAAAACTGTTTTTT. It specifies CASSLGGSNEKLFF.

The chain links TRBV5-1 to TRBJ2-7, with a possible D match to TRBD1 (6 bases). The germline V and J ends were trimmed by 4 bases and 6 bases, with 14 bases remaining between them. This CDR3 comprises 13 residues. Germline CDR1 and CDR2: SGHRS and YFSETQ. The chain's CDR3 is CASSQTPTGEQYF. CDR3 nucleotides: TGCGCCAGCAGCCAGACCCCGACAGGCGAGCAGTACTTC.

The V gene is TRBV2, the J gene TRBJ1-1, with D perhaps TRBD1 (6 bases). Germline values: CDR1 SNHLY, CDR2 FYNNEI. The germline V and J ends were trimmed by 6 bases and 10 bases, with 12 bases remaining between them. The CDR3 totals 11 residues. CDR3 loop: CASRTRQAAFF. The CDR3 DNA sequence: TGTGCCAGCAGGACGCGACAGGCAGCTTTCTTT.

This chain links TRBV24-1 with TRBJ2-1; 12 positions match TRBD1. Germline V gene data show CDR1 as KGHDR and CDR2 as SFDVKD. CDR3 length: 16 residues. V lost 4 bases and J lost 7; bases outside the gene matches: 7. For the CDR3, the DNA is TGTGCCACCAGTGACCAGGGACAGGGGGCGAGGAATGAGCAGTTCTTC. Protein product: CATSDQGQGARNEQFF.